These T cell receptor beta chains were read from a single sample in a study of blood T cell repertoires in COVID-19. Here immunoSEQ multiplex PCR was the method, and the copy in TCRdb shows in-frame clones only, minus some. Of some 96,000 clones in the sample, more than 75% were seen once. Sample: peripheral blood. The receptor set was obtained from a man aged 50 to 60 with acute or convalescent COVID-19. Each CDR3 is given with its conserved first and last residue. A D gene is named only where the DNA matches it firmly. Clone size is shown for a subset of rows, as once, few, many or a class of expanded clone.

D gene,J gene,V gene,clone size,CDR3 DNA,CDR3 protein
TRBD2,TRBJ2-3,TRBV6-5,-,TGTGCCAGCAGTTACTCGCGGGGGAGAATTACAGATACGCAGTATTTT,CASSYSRGRITDTQYF
TRBD1,TRBJ1-2,TRBV11-3,once,TGTGCCAGCAGCTTAGTAGGAACAGGGGAGGAGGCTGGCTACACCTTC,CASSLVGTGEEAGYTF
TRBD1,TRBJ2-7,TRBV2,few,TGTGCCAGCAGTTCCCTCGGGACAGGTGGTGATGGGCAGTACTTC,CASSSLGTGGDGQYF
TRBD1,TRBJ1-6,TRBV7-8,-,TGTGCCAGCAACAACCCCGGCACGGGACAGACAAATTCACCCCTCCACTTT,CASNNPGTGQTNSPLHF
TRBD1,TRBJ2-5,TRBV11-1,-,TGTGCCAGCAGCGCGCTCGGACAGGGTTTCGGAGAGACCCAGTACTTC,CASSALGQGFGETQYF
-,TRBJ1-1,TRBV25-1,-,TGTGCCAGCAGTGAACAACAGGGTACTGAAGCTTTCTTT,CASSEQQGTEAFF
TRBD2,TRBJ2-1,TRBV6-6,-,TGTGCCAGTTTGACTAGCGGGAGTGGGAATGAGCAGTTCTTC,CASLTSGSGNEQFF
-,TRBJ1-5,TRBV11-2,-,TGTGCCAGCAGCCCGCATGGCGGGGGTCAGCCCCAGCATTTT,CASSPHGGGQPQHF
-,TRBJ2-1,TRBV6-5,-,TGTGCCAGCAGTTACCCGGGTTTGGTTGGCAATGAGCAGTTCTTC,CASSYPGLVGNEQFF
-,TRBJ1-6,TRBV10-1,-,TGCGCCAGCAGCGAACATCAGGAAGGAGGGTCGAGCTCCTATAATTCACCCCTCCACTTT,CASSEHQEGGSSSYNSPLHF
-,TRBJ1-4,TRBV19,-,TGTGCCAGTAGTGACGGACAGATTAATGAAAAACTGTTTTTT,CASSDGQINEKLFF
TRBD2,TRBJ2-3,TRBV9,-,TGTGCCAGCAGCGTAGGGACTAGCGGGGCCGTCACAGATACGCAGTATTTT,CASSVGTSGAVTDTQYF
-,TRBJ1-2,TRBV28,-,TGTGCCAGCAGCGAAAGCGTAGCTAACTATGGCTACACCTTC,CASSESVANYGYTF
-,TRBJ1-3,TRBV21-1,-,TGTGCCAGCAGCAAAGGGGCCCGGTGGGGACAGGGTCGAAGGTGGAATTCTGGAAACACCATATATTTT,CASSKGARWGQGRRWNSGNTIYF
-,TRBJ2-1,TRBV3-1/TRBV3-2,-,TGTGCCAGCCGGGAAGGAGGGTGGGACAATGAGCAGTTCTTC,CASREGGWDNEQFF
-,TRBJ2-7,TRBV5-4,-,TGTGCCAGCAGCCAAGACTTCGGTAGTAGCGGCTACGAGCAGTACTTC,CASSQDFGSSGYEQYF
TRBD1,TRBJ1-4,TRBV6-1,-,TGTGCCAGCAGTGAAGAAGGTACAGGGGGCAATGAAAAACTGTTTTTT,CASSEEGTGGNEKLFF
-,TRBJ1-1,TRBV19,-,TGTGCCAGTACCTCTTTACAGGCGAACACTGAAGCTTTCTTT,CASTSLQANTEAFF
-,TRBJ1-5,TRBV10-1,once,TGCGCCACCCGGGGGCAGCCCCAGCATTTT,CATRGQPQHF
-,TRBJ2-1,TRBV7-6,-,TGTGCCAGCACCCTCGGGGGCAATGAGCAGTTCTTC,CASTLGGNEQFF
TRBD1,TRBJ2-7,TRBV11-2,-,TGTGCCAGCAGCTTAGAGCTCCAGGGGGCGAGCGAGCAGTACTTC,CASSLELQGASEQYF
-,TRBJ2-3,TRBV2,-,TGTGCCAGCGGGAGGTCCTTTATCACAGATACGCAGTATTTT,CASGRSFITDTQYF
-,TRBJ2-7,TRBV30,-,TGTGCCTGGAATCACAACTACGAGCAGTACTTC,CAWNHNYEQYF
TRBD2,TRBJ2-1,TRBV19,-,TGTGCCAGTAGTACTAGGGGGAGCGGGAGTTCTAGAGATGAGCAGTTCTTC,CASSTRGSGSSRDEQFF
TRBD1,TRBJ2-7,TRBV11-2,-,TGTGCCAGCAGCTTAGTAGGGACAGCCTACGAGCAGTACTTC,CASSLVGTAYEQYF
-,TRBJ1-1,TRBV18,-,TGTGCCAGCTCACCTAAGGAGGGTGTGAGAACTGAAGCTTTCTTT,CASSPKEGVRTEAFF
TRBD2,TRBJ2-1,TRBV7-9,-,TGTGCCAGCAGCCCCCGCGGGAGTGCGTCCTACAATGAGCAGTTCTTC,CASSPRGSASYNEQFF
-,TRBJ1-1,TRBV7-9,-,TGTGCCAGCAGCTTTTTAGGCGGAGGACAGCGGTCTTTCTTT,CASSFLGGGQRSFF
-,TRBJ2-3,TRBV30,-,TGTGCCTGGAGTGTCCGTGATACGCAGTATTTT,CAWSVRDTQYF
-,TRBJ2-7,TRBV11-3,-,TGTGCCAGCAGCTACGGGGGTGGAGCTTCCTACGAGCAGTACTTC,CASSYGGGASYEQYF
-,TRBJ1-2,TRBV7-2,few,TGTGCCAGCAGCGTACAGGGCTATGGCTACACCTTC,CASSVQGYGYTF
-,TRBJ2-7,TRBV3-1/TRBV3-2,-,TGTGCCAGCAGCCCAAACCCCCGGGAATACGAGCAGTACTTC,CASSPNPREYEQYF
-,TRBJ2-2,TRBV11-1,-,TGTGCCAGCAGCTTAGGCCAAATGAGCGCCGGGGAGCTGTTTTTT,CASSLGQMSAGELFF
-,TRBJ1-4,TRBV4-1,-,TGCGCCAGCAGCCAAGAGTGGGGGCGTGAAAAACTGTTTTTT,CASSQEWGREKLFF
-,TRBJ2-5,TRBV12-3/TRBV12-4,-,TGTGCCAGCAGTTTGAACAGATGGAATACCCAGTACTTC,CASSLNRWNTQYF
TRBD2,TRBJ2-7,TRBV4-1,-,TGCGCCAGCAGGCCCAGCGGGACAGCTACGACTAGCGGGAGGGAATTCGAGCAGTACTTC,CASRPSGTATTSGREFEQYF
-,TRBJ1-2,TRBV18,-,TGTGCCAGCTCACCACAGAGGGAGGTTGGCTACACCTTC,CASSPQREVGYTF
-,TRBJ2-2,TRBV24-1,-,TGTGCCACCAGTGAAGGGGTGAACACCGGGGAGCTGTTTTTT,CATSEGVNTGELFF
TRBD2,TRBJ2-1,TRBV13,-,TGTGCCAGCAGCCCGCGCGAGCGGGATACCGGCAATGAGCAGTTCTTC,CASSPRERDTGNEQFF
-,TRBJ2-7,TRBV2,-,TGTGCCAGCAGTACCGGACGGGGTTTATCCTACGAGCAGTACTTC,CASSTGRGLSYEQYF
TRBD1,TRBJ2-6,TRBV3-1/TRBV3-2,-,TGTGCCAGCAGCCCCAGGGGGACGACGACCGTCCTGACTTTC,CASSPRGTTTVLTF
-,TRBJ1-5,TRBV27,-,TGTGCCAGCAGTTTCGCGGCGGGGTATAGCAATCAGCCCCAGCATTTT,CASSFAAGYSNQPQHF
TRBD1,TRBJ1-1,TRBV11-3,-,TGTGCCAGCAGCTTCGGACAGGGGGTCGGTCAGAGGGCTGAAGCTTTCTTT,CASSFGQGVGQRAEAFF
TRBD2,TRBJ2-1,TRBV28,-,TGTGCCAGCACCGAAAGCGGGAGGGCTTTCAATGAGCAGTTCTTC,CASTESGRAFNEQFF
TRBD2,TRBJ2-2,TRBV10-1,-,TGCGCCAGCAGTGTCGGACTAGCGGTCACCGGGGAGCTGTTTTTT,CASSVGLAVTGELFF
-,TRBJ2-7,TRBV6-1,-,TGTGCCAGCAGTGAACCCTTAAGGAGCTCCTACGAGCAGTACTTC,CASSEPLRSSYEQYF
-,TRBJ1-3,TRBV11-3,-,TGTGCCAGCAGCGCTCCAGGCTCTGGAAACACCATATATTTT,CASSAPGSGNTIYF
-,TRBJ2-1,TRBV5-1,few,TGCGCCAGCAGCTTAAGCGGCTATGAGCAGTTCTTC,CASSLSGYEQFF
TRBD1,TRBJ2-7,TRBV27,-,TGTGCCAGCAGTTTACAGGGGGCAAGAGAGCAGTACTTC,CASSLQGAREQYF
TRBD1,TRBJ2-5,TRBV11-1,-,TGTGCCAGCAGCATTGGGACAGTACAAGAGACCCAGTACTTC,CASSIGTVQETQYF